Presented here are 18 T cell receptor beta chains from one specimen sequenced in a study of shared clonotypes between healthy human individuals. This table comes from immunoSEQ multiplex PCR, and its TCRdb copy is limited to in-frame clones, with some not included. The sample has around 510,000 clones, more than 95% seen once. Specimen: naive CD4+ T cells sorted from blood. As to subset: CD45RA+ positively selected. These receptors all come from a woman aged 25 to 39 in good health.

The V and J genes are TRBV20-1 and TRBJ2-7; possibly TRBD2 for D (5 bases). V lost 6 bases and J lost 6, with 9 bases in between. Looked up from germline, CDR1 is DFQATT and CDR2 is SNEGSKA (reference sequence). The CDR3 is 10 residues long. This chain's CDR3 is CSAGTSEQYF. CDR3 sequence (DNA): TGCAGTGCCGGTACTAGCGAGCAGTACTTC.

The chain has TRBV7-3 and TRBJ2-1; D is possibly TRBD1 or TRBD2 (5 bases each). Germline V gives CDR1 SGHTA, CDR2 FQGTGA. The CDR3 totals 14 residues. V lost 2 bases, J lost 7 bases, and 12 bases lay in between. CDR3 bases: TGTGCCAGCAGCTTAGATGGGGGAGATAATGAGCAGTTCTTC. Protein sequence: CASSLDGGDNEQFF.

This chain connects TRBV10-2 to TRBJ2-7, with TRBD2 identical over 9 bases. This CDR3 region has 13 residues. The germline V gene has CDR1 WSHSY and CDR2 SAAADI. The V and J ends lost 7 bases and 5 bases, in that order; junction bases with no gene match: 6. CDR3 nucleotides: TGCGCCAGCATAGAAAGCGGGAGGAACGAGCAGTACTTC. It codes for CASIESGRNEQYF.

Written as DNA, the CDR3 is TGTGCCAGCAGTGATAGGGACATTGAGTCGTATGGCTACACCTTC. Its protein is CASSDRDIESYGYTF. The V gene is TRBV28, the J gene TRBJ1-2; a weak D match, TRBD1 (6 bases). V lost 5 bases to trimming and J lost 5 bases, with 18 bases between them. This CDR3 comprises 15 residues. CDR1 and CDR2 (germline): MDHEN, SYDVKM.

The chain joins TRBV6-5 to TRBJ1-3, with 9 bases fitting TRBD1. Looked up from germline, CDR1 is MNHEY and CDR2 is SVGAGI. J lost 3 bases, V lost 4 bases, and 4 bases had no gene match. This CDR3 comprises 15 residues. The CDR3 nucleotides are TGTGCCAGCAGTTCCTCGGGACAGGGTGGAAACACCATATATTTT. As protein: CASSSSGQGGNTIYF.

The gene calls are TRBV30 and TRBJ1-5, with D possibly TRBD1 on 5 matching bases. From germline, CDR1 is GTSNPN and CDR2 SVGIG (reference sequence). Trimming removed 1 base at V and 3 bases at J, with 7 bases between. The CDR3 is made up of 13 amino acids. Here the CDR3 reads CAWSETANQPQHF. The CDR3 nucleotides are TGTGCCTGGAGTGAGACAGCCAATCAGCCCCAGCATTTT. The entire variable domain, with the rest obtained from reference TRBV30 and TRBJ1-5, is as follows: SQTIHQWPATLVQPVGSPLSLECTVEGTSNPNLYWYRQAAGRGLQLLFYSVGIGQISSEVPQNLSASRPQDRQFILSSKKLLLSDSGFYLCAWSETANQPQHFGDGTRLSIL.

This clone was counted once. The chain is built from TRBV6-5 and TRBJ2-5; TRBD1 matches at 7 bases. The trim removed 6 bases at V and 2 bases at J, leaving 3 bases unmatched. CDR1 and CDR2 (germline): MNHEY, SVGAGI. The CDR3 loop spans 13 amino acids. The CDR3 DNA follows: TGTGCCAGCAGGATACAGGGGCAAGAGACCCAGTACTTC. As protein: CASRIQGQETQYF.

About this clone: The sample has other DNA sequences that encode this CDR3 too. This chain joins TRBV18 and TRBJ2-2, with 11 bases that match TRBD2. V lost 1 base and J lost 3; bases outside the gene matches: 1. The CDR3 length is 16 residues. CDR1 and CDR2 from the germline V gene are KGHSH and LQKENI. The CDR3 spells CASSPLLAGDTGELFF. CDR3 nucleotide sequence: TGTGCCAGCTCACCACTACTAGCGGGAGACACCGGGGAGCTGTTTTTT.

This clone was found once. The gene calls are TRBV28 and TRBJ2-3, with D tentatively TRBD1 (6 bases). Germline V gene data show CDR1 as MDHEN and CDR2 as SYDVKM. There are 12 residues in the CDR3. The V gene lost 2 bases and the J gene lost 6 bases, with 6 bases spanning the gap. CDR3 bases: TGTGCCAGCAGTTTACAGGGGGATACGCAGTATTTT. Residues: CASSLQGDTQYF. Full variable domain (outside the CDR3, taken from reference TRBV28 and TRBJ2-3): DVKVTQSSRYLVKRTGEKVFLECVQDMDHENMFWYRQDPGLGLRLIYFSYDVKMKEKGDIPEGYSVSREKKERFSLILESASTNQTSMYLCASSLQGDTQYFGPGTRLTVL.

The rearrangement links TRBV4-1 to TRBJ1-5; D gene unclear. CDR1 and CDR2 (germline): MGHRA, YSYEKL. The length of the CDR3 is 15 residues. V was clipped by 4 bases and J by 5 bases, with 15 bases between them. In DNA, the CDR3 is TGCGCCAGCAGCCTGAGCTTCATCGGGTATCAGCCCCAGCATTTT. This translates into CASSLSFIGYQPQHF.

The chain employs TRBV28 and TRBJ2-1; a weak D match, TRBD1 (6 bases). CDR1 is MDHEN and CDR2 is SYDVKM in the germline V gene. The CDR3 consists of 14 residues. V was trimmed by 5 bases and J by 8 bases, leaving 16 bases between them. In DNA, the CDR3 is TGTGCCAGCAGTCAGGGGTCCTTGCGCGATGAGCAGTTCTTC. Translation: CASSQGSLRDEQFF. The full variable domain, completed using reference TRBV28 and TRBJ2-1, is DVKVTQSSRYLVKRTGEKVFLECVQDMDHENMFWYRQDPGLGLRLIYFSYDVKMKEKGDIPEGYSVSREKKERFSLILESASTNQTSMYLCASSQGSLRDEQFFGPGTRLTVL.

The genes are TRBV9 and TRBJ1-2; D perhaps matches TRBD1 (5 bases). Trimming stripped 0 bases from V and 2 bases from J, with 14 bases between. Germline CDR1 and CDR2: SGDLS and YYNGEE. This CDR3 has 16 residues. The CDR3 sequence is CASSVGDVAGNYGYTF. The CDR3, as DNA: TGTGCCAGCAGCGTAGGGGATGTGGCAGGGAACTATGGCTACACCTTC.

CDR3 region: CAWSVHGRGYNEQFF. In DNA form, the CDR3 reads TGTGCCTGGAGTGTACACGGGAGGGGATACAATGAGCAGTTCTTC. The rearrangement uses TRBV30 and TRBJ2-1, with 8 bases that match TRBD2. V was pared by 0 bases and J by 4 bases, with 5 bases of the junction left unmatched. The CDR3 length is 15 residues. CDR1 and CDR2 (germline): GTSNPN, SVGIG (reference sequence).

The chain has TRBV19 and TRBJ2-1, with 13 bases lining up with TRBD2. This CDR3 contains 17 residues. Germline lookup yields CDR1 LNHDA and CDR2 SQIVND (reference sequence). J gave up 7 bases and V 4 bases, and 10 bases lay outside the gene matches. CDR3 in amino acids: CASSTTSGRAVGNEQFF. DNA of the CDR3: TGTGCCAGTAGTACCACTAGCGGGAGGGCGGTTGGGAATGAGCAGTTCTTC.

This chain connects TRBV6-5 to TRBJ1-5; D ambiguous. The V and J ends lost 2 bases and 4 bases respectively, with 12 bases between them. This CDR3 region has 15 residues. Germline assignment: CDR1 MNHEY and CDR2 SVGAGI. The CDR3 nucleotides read TGTGCCAGCAGTTACGGAGAAGGGTCAAATCAGCCCCAGCATTTT. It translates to CASSYGEGSNQPQHF.

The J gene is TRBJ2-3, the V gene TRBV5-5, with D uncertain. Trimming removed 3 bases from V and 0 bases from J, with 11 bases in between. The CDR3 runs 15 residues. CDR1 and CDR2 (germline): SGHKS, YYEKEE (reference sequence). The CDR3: CASSSGRPSTDTQYF. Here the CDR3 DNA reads TGTGCCAGCAGCTCAGGACGTCCGAGCACAGATACGCAGTATTTT.

CDR3 region: CASSRKGPGANVLTF. DNA of the CDR3: TGTGCCAGCAGCAGAAAGGGTCCTGGGGCCAACGTCCTGACTTTC. V is TRBV4-2 and J is TRBJ2-6, with D hard to call. The CDR3 is 15 residues long. V gave up 5 bases and J gave up 2 bases, with 10 bases separating them. CDR1 and CDR2 from the germline V gene are LGHNA and YNFKEQ.

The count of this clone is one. CDR3 residues: CASSLATAASYEQYF. In DNA, the CDR3 is TGTGCCAGCAGTCTAGCGACAGCAGCCTCCTACGAGCAGTACTTC. The chain has TRBV28 and TRBJ2-7; possible D gene TRBD2, 6 bases. Germline V CDR1 and CDR2: MDHEN, SYDVKM. Trimming shortened V by 5 bases and J by 0 bases, and 14 bases separated the two germline ends. CDR3 length: 15 amino acids.